This T cell receptor (beta chain) was observed in a study of cytomegalovirus exposure and HLA in healthy donors. On the study more broadly: Of around 400 genotyped donors, 81% grouped in the Caucasian-associated ancestry cluster. Study-wide findings and caveats: Presence/absence analysis assumed near-uniform sequencing depth across donors.

Primers: 60 Vbeta forward and 13 Jbeta reverse. In the authors' methods: The authors later counted roughly 87 million unique TCR beta chains, some 10 million of them shared. Profiled with immunoSEQ multiplex PCR; TCRdb holds only in-frame clones, not every one. V, J and clone size derive from that table, while D and trimming were established from the DNA sequence. The data hold roughly 180,000 clones, with about 86% observed a single time. Notes on this clone: Its matching antigen is unknown.

This CDR3 has 15 residues. Germline loops: CDR1 SEHNR, CDR2 FQNEAQ (reference sequence). Trimming took off 1 base at V and 3 bases at J, with 12 bases between the two ends. This TCR came from a young woman in good health and CMV-seropositive. The genes are TRBV7-9 and TRBJ2-5, with a possible D match to TRBD1 (5 bases). Sequencing was done on a sample of PBMCs. The CDR3 loop is CASSLGFDREETQYF. The CDR3 DNA follows: TGTGCCAGCAGCTTAGGGTTCGACAGAGAAGAGACCCAGTACTTC.